This TCR beta chain was sequenced during a study of beta chain features in type 1 diabetes. Study-wide results and caveats: Naive, central memory and regulatory TCRB repertoires appeared more similar among patients than healthy donors. Sequencing the cDNA could make cells with high TCR expression show up more than they should.

This clone was recorded a few times. Its antigen is unknown. Expressed TCRB transcripts were sequenced, since all the RNA that had been isolated was reverse transcribed. Measured with immunoSEQ multiplex PCR; TCRdb has only the in-frame clones, and not every one. Seen here are 130,000 to 150,000 clones, roughly 10% observed once, and the top ten hold 1.3%. Input material: naive CD4+ T cells from blood. This clonotype was obtained from a man aged 18 to 30 in good health.

DNA for the CDR3: TGTGCCAGCAGCTTAGCGGTGACAGGTTCACCCCTCCACTTT. Encoded protein: CASSLAVTGSPLHF. This chain links TRBV7-6 with TRBJ1-6; TRBD1 might be the D (6 bases). The V and J ends lost 0 bases and 9 bases respectively, with 9 bases between them. In germline, CDR1 is SGHVS, CDR2 FNYEAQ. The CDR3 is 14 residues long.